This entry describes one T cell receptor beta chain. As yet, its antigen is unknown. CD45RO-negative, CCR7-selected cells formed the naive CD8 fraction, which excluded terminally differentiated effector memory CD45RA+ cells. The record originates from a study of shared clonotypes between healthy human individuals. Broader study findings: Only blood underwent sampling, and tissue repertoires likely differ. In the sorted subsets, rarefaction showed sequencing was incomplete despite large depth. Between a few donors, naive CD4 clonotypes were shared at a level of about 5%.

Sequencing used immunoSEQ multiplex PCR; TCRdb keeps in-frame clones, though not all of them. Seen here are 1.5 million to 2.5 million clones, approximately 95% observed once, and the top ten hold roughly 1%. CDR1 and CDR2 (germline): LNHDA, SQIVND (reference sequence). Trimming took off 6 bases at V and 2 bases at J, with 14 bases between the two ends. CDR3 length equals 14 residues. The TCR comes from a man aged 18-30 years in good health. This chain joins TRBV19 and TRBJ2-7; D is unresolved. Sequences were obtained from naive CD8+ T cells sorted from blood. In DNA, the CDR3 is TGTGCCAGTAGCCCCGGGCTTTTTCCCTACGAGCAGTACTTC. It encodes CASSPGLFPYEQYF.